Below are 10 T cell receptor beta chains sequenced from a single sample in a study of blood T cell repertoires in COVID-19. Assay used: immunoSEQ multiplex PCR; TCRdb lists only in-frame clones, some missing. The sample lists about 90,000 clones; around 90% were seen once. Sequenced input: peripheral blood. The receptors were sampled from a man in his forties or fifties with COVID-19, enrolled during active disease.

The gene calls are TRBV2 and TRBJ1-1; the D is unclear. Germline-derived CDR1 and CDR2 are SNHLY and FYNNEI. Trimming took 6 bases from V and 3 from J, leaving 8 bases between them. The CDR3 is made up of 12 amino acids. Written as DNA, the CDR3 is TGTGCCAGCAGCTTTTTCGACACTGAAGCTTTCTTT. Translated: CASSFFDTEAFF. The whole variable domain, filled in from reference TRBV2 and TRBJ1-1, reads EPEVTQTPSHQVTQMGQEVILRCVPISNHLYFYWYRQILGQKVEFLVSFYNNEISEKSEIFDDQFSVERPDGSNFTLKIRSTKLEDSAMYFCASSFFDTEAFFGQGTRLTVV.

This chain links TRBV24-1 with TRBJ1-2; possible D gene TRBD1, 5 bases. The CDR3 extends over 15 amino acids. Germline V CDR1 and CDR2: KGHDR, SFDVKD. Trimming stripped 2 bases from V and 8 bases from J, with 17 bases between. The CDR3 here is CATSDSGRRDVGYTF. The DNA of the CDR3 is TGTGCCACCAGTGATTCGGGCAGGCGGGACGTGGGCTACACCTTC.

V gene TRBV6-6 combines with J gene TRBJ2-2; D gene unclear. Per germline, CDR1 MNHNY and CDR2 SVGAGI (reference sequence). Trimming pared 5 bases from V and 6 bases from J, leaving 10 bases between. The CDR3 has 13 amino acids. In nucleotides, the CDR3 is TGTGCCAGCAGTACTACCTCGTCCGGGGAGCTGTTTTTT. Its translation is CASSTTSSGELFF.

This rearrangement joins TRBV25-1 to TRBJ2-5; 8 nucleotides match TRBD1. V trimming: 5 bases; J trimming: 5 bases; junction bases outside the gene matches: 4. CDR3 size: 13 residues. CDR1 is MGHDK and CDR2 is SYGVNS in the germline V gene. CDR3 amino acids: CASSRRTGETQYF. CDR3 in DNA: TGTGCCAGCAGTAGGCGGACAGGGGAGACCCAGTACTTC.

V and J are TRBV6-5 and TRBJ2-7, with D perhaps TRBD2 (5 bases). Trimming took 4 bases from V and 6 from J, leaving 10 bases between them. The CDR3 consists of 12 residues. CDR1 MNHEY and CDR2 SVGAGI come from the germline V gene. CDR3 region: CASSSQEGEQYF. The CDR3 bases are TGTGCCAGCAGTTCCCAAGAGGGCGAGCAGTACTTC.

The rearrangement uses TRBV27 and TRBJ2-2; 7 nucleotides match TRBD1. Per germline, CDR1 MNHEY and CDR2 SMNVEV (reference sequence). J gave up 0 bases and V 6 bases, and 7 bases lay outside the gene matches. The CDR3 totals 16 residues. Here the CDR3 reads CASRPRQGSNTGELFF. CDR3 sequence (DNA): TGTGCCAGCAGACCTAGACAGGGATCGAACACCGGGGAGCTGTTTTTT.

The chain combines TRBV4-2 with TRBJ2-3; D gene unclear. Deletions cut 0 bases from V and 7 bases from J, with 11 bases between. The CDR3 sequence is 14 residues long. From germline, CDR1 is LGHNA and CDR2 YNFKEQ. The CDR3 here is CASSQDPNSNTQYF. The DNA for the CDR3 is TGTGCCAGCAGCCAAGATCCTAACTCTAATACGCAGTATTTT.

This chain links TRBV28 with TRBJ1-1; D is perhaps TRBD1 (6 bases). The V and J ends lost 7 bases and 8 bases respectively, with 14 bases between them. Germline-derived CDR1 and CDR2 are MDHEN and SYDVKM. The CDR3 extends over 12 amino acids. The DNA for the CDR3 is TGTGCCAGCATTCAGCGGGGGGCCGAAGCTTTCTTT. It yields the protein CASIQRGAEAFF.

This clone was counted a few times. The chain combines TRBV5-1 with TRBJ2-6; D unresolved. V was trimmed by 6 bases and J by 0 bases, leaving 10 bases between them. Germline V gene sequence: CDR1 SGHRS, CDR2 YFSETQ. The CDR3 has 15 residues. The CDR3: CASMGTPSGANVLTF. The CDR3 DNA reads TGCGCCAGCATGGGCACCCCCTCTGGGGCCAACGTCCTGACTTTC.

The genes are TRBV4-1 and TRBJ1-3; a weak D match, TRBD1 (5 bases). Trimming took off 0 bases at V and 4 bases at J, with 13 bases between the two ends. The CDR3 totals 16 residues. Per the germline V gene, CDR1 is MGHRA and CDR2 is YSYEKL. The CDR3: CASSQDRQGAGNTIYF. The CDR3 region has the DNA TGCGCCAGCAGCCAAGATCGTCAGGGCGCAGGAAACACCATATATTTT.